This T cell receptor beta chain was sequenced during a study of blood T cells in healthy people across ages. Findings of the study overall: No one knew whether donors had CMV, which possibly confounded expanded clonotype changes.

Germline CDR1 is DFQATT and CDR2 is SNEGSKA (reference sequence). This CDR3 region has 13 residues. In its sample, this clonotype was seen a few times. Its antigen remains unknown. The use of a sample-barcoded 5' primer and a J-beta primer mix characterized a second PCR of roughly 6 to 12 cycles. In TCRdb, the 5' RACE reads were re-called with MiXCR into one record per CDR3 protein. This table holds 1,500,000 or so distinct CDR3 sequences, 42% found once. The sequence derives from a woman aged 18-29 years in good health. The sample was blood. V gene TRBV20-1 combines with J gene TRBJ2-3; possible D gene TRBD1, 6 bases. In DNA, the CDR3 is TGCAGCTCTGGACAGACTAGCACAGATACGCAGTATTTT. Translated, it gives CSSGQTSTDTQYF.